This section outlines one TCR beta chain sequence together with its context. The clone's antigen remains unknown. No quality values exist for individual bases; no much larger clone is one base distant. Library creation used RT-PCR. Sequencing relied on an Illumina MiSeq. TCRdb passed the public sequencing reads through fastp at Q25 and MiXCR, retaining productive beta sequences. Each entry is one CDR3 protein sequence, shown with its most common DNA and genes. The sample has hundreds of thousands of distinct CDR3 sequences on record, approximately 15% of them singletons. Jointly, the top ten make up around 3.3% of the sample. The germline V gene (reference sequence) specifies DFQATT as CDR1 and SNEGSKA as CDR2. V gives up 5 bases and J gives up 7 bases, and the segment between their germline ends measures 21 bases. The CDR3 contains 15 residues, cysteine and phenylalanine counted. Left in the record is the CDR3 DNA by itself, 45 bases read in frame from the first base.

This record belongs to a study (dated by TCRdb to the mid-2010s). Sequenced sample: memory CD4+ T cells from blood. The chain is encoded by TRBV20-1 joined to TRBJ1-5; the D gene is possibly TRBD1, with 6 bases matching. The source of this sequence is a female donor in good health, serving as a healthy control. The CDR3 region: CSAQGGPGKSQPQHF. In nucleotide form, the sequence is TGCAGTGCTCAAGGGGGGCCGGGGAAGAGCCAGCCCCAGCATTTT.